What follows is one T cell receptor (beta chain) and its context. Its antigen is still unknown. These data come from a study of T cells expressing NK-cell markers. Study in general: It was from sorted CD3+CD56+NKG2C+, CD3+CD56+NKG2C- and CD3+CD56-NKG2C+ T cells that TCR beta repertoires came.

Study findings and constraints: About 6 donors had dominant NKG2C+ clonotypes that comprised about 1.0-7.0% of their CD8+ T cells. HCMV specificity of the expanded NKG2C+ T cell clones was not established.

CDR1 SGHAT and CDR2 FQDESV come from the germline V gene (reference sequence). The CDR3 spans 15 residues. TCR beta cDNA was made by 5'RACE template switching with UMIs. TCRdb reprocessed the 5' RACE reads, keeping one entry per CDR3 protein, no DNA. The sample has a few hundred thousand distinct CDR3 sequences; the top ten hold approximately 3.6%. The clonotype was recovered from a young man in good health. Sequenced input: blood T cells: a sorted CD56 or NKG2C T cell subset, CD4+ or CD8+ T cells, or bulk PBMC T cells (not recorded which). The chain employs TRBV11-1 and TRBJ2-1; no DNA is available, so the TRBD2 call from TCRdb remains unchecked. This CDR3 is CASSFPAGGPNEQFF.